Presented here are 18 T cell receptor beta chains from one specimen sequenced in a study of control samples from healthy donors and cancer patients. Sequencing used immunoSEQ multiplex PCR; TCRdb keeps in-frame clones, though not all of them. Here the sample spans roughly 150,000 clones, 89% being singletons. The sequenced sample consisted of blood. These receptors originate from a man aged 25 to 45 in good health.

The chain carries TRBV15 and TRBJ2-7; D unclear. Germline V CDR1 and CDR2: LNHNV, YYDKDF (reference sequence). Trimming left V 1 base short and J 3 bases short, with 10 bases between. The CDR3 spans 14 residues. The DNA of the CDR3 is TGTGCCACCAGCAGAGTAGGCTATATCTACGAGCAGTACTTC. This translates into CATSRVGYIYEQYF.

The genes are TRBV11-1 and TRBJ2-4; 7 nucleotides agree with TRBD2. Germline V gene data show CDR1 as SGHAT and CDR2 as FQDESV (reference sequence). Losses at the gene ends were 5 bases for V and 5 bases for J; bases not matched to a gene: 6. The CDR3 is 14 residues long. The CDR3 region is CASSRRGGENIQYF. In nucleotides, the CDR3 is TGTGCCAGCAGCCGCCGTGGGGGGGAAAACATTCAGTACTTC.

The chain couples TRBV7-9 to TRBJ1-5; TRBD1 is a possible D gene (6 bases). The ends were cut back, 2 bases at V and 2 bases at J, with 7 bases in the middle. Germline-derived CDR1 and CDR2 are SEHNR and FQNEAQ (reference sequence). The CDR3 covers 14 residues. The CDR3 DNA sequence: TGTGCCAGCAGCTTATCAGGGGGCAATCAGCCCCAGCATTTT. Translated: CASSLSGGNQPQHF. Using reference TRBV7-9 and TRBJ1-5 for the parts outside the CDR3, the full variable domain is DTGVSQNPRHKITKRGQNVTFRCDPISEHNRLYWYRQTLGQGPEFLTYFQNEAQLEKSRLLSDRFSAERPKGSFSTLEIQRTEQGDSAMYLCASSLSGGNQPQHFGDGTRLSIL.

This clone showed up many times. This chain connects TRBV7-6 to TRBJ2-2, with 7 bases that match TRBD2. CDR3 length: 16 residues. The germline V gene has CDR1 SGHVS and CDR2 FNYEAQ. V was pared by 5 bases and J by 7 bases, with 13 bases of the junction left unmatched. The chain's CDR3 is CASSPRPAGLIGELFF. The DNA of the CDR3 is TGTGCCAGCAGCCCCCGGCCAGCGGGACTGATCGGGGAGCTGTTTTTT. The whole variable domain, remainder taken from reference TRBV7-6 and TRBJ2-2, is GAGVSQSPRYKVTKRGQDVALRCDPISGHVSLYWYRQALGQGPEFLTYFNYEAQQDKSGLPNDRFSAERPEGSISTLTIQRTEQRDSAMYRCASSPRPAGLIGELFFGEGSRLTVL.

This chain joins TRBV27 and TRBJ2-7; D ambiguous. The end of the DNA fits TRBJ2-1 better, so the J call may be wrong. This CDR3 has 14 residues. The germline gives CDR1 MNHEY, CDR2 SMNVEV (reference sequence). The CDR3 DNA sequence: TGTGCCAGCAGACTACCGGGCCCAAACAATGAGCAGTTCTTC. It specifies CASRLPGPNNEQFF.

This clone was recorded only once. The chain carries TRBV7-9 and TRBJ2-1; D not resolved. This CDR3 spans 13 amino acids. Germline V gives CDR1 SEHNR, CDR2 FQNEAQ (reference sequence). V lost 0 bases and J lost 5, with 5 bases in between. The CDR3 protein is CASSLASDNEQFF. The CDR3 bases are TGTGCCAGCAGCTTAGCGTCGGACAATGAGCAGTTCTTC.

The chain carries TRBV3-1 (or the pseudogene TRBV3-2) and TRBJ2-3, with D tentatively TRBD1 (7 bases). This CDR3 has 16 amino acids. V lost 5 bases, J lost 2 bases, and 17 bases lay in between. The V gene's germline CDR1 is LGHDT and CDR2 YNNKEL (reference sequence). CDR3 region: CASSYSQGGDTDTQYF. As DNA, the CDR3 is TGTGCCAGCAGCTACTCTCAGGGGGGAGACACAGATACGCAGTATTTT.

DNA for the CDR3: TGTGCCACCAGTGACCTACGACAGGGCTTGGATACGCAGTATTTT. It encodes CATSDLRQGLDTQYF. The rearrangement links TRBV24-1 to TRBJ2-3, with 7 bases matching TRBD1. CDR3 length equals 15 residues. Germline CDR1 reads KGHDR; CDR2 reads SFDVKD. V gave up 4 bases and J gave up 6 bases; unmatched junction bases: 9.

CDR3 DNA sequence: TGTGCCACCAGTGATCAACCTACGACAGCCGAGCAGTTCTTC. Protein sequence: CATSDQPTTAEQFF. The rearrangement links TRBV24-1 to TRBJ2-1; D is perhaps TRBD1 (5 bases). CDR3 length: 14 amino acids. Germline values: CDR1 KGHDR, CDR2 SFDVKD. Trimming cost V 3 bases and J 10 bases, with 15 bases left between them.

The table lists this clone with a few counts. The chain couples TRBV6-5 to TRBJ2-7, with a weak D call TRBD2 (5 bases). Between the trimmed V and J ends, which lost 6 bases and 4 bases, there was a span of 7 bases. CDR1 is MNHEY, CDR2 SVGAGI, per germline. The CDR3 contains 11 residues. The CDR3, as DNA: TGTGCCAGCAGAACGGGGTACGAGCAGTACTTC. Translated: CASRTGYEQYF.

The chain employs TRBV14 and TRBJ2-2; D gene unclear. The CDR3 runs 14 residues. Trimming left V 4 bases short and J 4 bases short, with 10 bases between. CDR1 and CDR2 (germline): SGHDN, FVKESK. The CDR3 loop is CASSRQAGTGELFF. Here the CDR3 DNA reads TGTGCCAGCAGCCGGCAGGCCGGCACCGGGGAGCTGTTTTTT. Combining the CDR3 with reference TRBV14 and TRBJ2-2 gives the whole variable domain EAGVTQFPSHSVIEKGQTVTLRCDPISGHDNLYWYRRVMGKEIKFLLHFVKESKQDESGMPNNRFLAERTGGTYSTLKVQPAELEDSGVYFCASSRQAGTGELFFGEGSRLTVL.

This clone was recorded once. The chain recombines TRBV9 with TRBJ1-1; 9 nucleotides line up with TRBD1. The CDR3 covers 15 residues. Per germline, CDR1 SGDLS and CDR2 YYNGEE. J lost 1 base, V lost 0 bases, and 1 base had no gene match. The CDR3 bases are TGTGCCAGCAGCGTAGGGGGACAGGGGAACACTGAAGCTTTCTTT. It translates to CASSVGGQGNTEAFF.

As concerns this clone: Other DNA sequences in this sample translate to the same CDR3. The chain links TRBV4-2 to TRBJ1-2, with TRBD1 identical over 7 bases. V was pared by 0 bases and J by 4 bases, with 5 bases of the junction left unmatched. The length of the CDR3 is 15 residues. Germline V gene lookup returns CDR1 LGHNA and CDR2 YNFKEQ. CDR3 protein: CASSQERQGGYGYTF. The CDR3 nucleotides read TGTGCCAGCAGCCAAGAACGACAGGGAGGCTATGGCTACACCTTC.

The genes are TRBV11-3 and TRBJ2-1, with a possible D match to TRBD1 (6 bases). This CDR3 contains 17 residues. The germline CDR1 and CDR2 sequences are SGHNT and YENEEA. V lost 3 bases and J 5 bases, leaving 20 bases between the germline ends. The CDR3 sequence is CASSFGTGFNSDNEQFF. CDR3 coding DNA: TGTGCCAGCAGCTTTGGTACAGGGTTTAACTCAGACAATGAGCAGTTCTTC.

The chain couples TRBV9 to TRBJ2-6, with D hard to call. Germline assignment: CDR1 SGDLS and CDR2 YYNGEE. V lost 0 bases and J lost 4, with 17 bases in between. This CDR3 contains 18 residues. CDR3 nucleotides: TGTGCCAGCAGCGTAGTGGATTTTCCGGCCCTCGGGGCCAACGTCCTGACTTTC. It is translated as CASSVVDFPALGANVLTF.

This clone was seen once. The chain couples TRBV9 to TRBJ2-5, with 8 bases matching TRBD2. The CDR3 has 16 residues. With V trimmed by 0 bases and J by 1 base, 5 bases remained unmatched. Looked up from germline, CDR1 is SGDLS and CDR2 is YYNGEE. CDR3 loop: CASSVGEAGAQETQYF. CDR3 coding DNA: TGTGCCAGCAGCGTAGGCGAAGCGGGGGCCCAAGAGACCCAGTACTTC.

This clone was observed a handful of times. Written as DNA, the CDR3 is TGTGCCAGCAGACCGGGACCCCTGCTCGAGCAGTACTTC. It yields the protein CASRPGPLLEQYF. The V and J genes are TRBV2 and TRBJ2-7; D may match TRBD1 or TRBD2 (5 bases each). In germline, CDR1 is SNHLY, CDR2 FYNNEI. The CDR3 contains 13 residues. Trimming removed 6 bases at V and 6 bases at J, with 15 bases between. The variable domain in full, with the rest retrieved from reference TRBV2 and TRBJ2-7, is EPEVTQTPSHQVTQMGQEVILRCVPISNHLYFYWYRQILGQKVEFLVSFYNNEISEKSEIFDDQFSVERPDGSNFTLKIRSTKLEDSAMYFCASRPGPLLEQYFGPGTRLTVT.

This clone was recorded a few times. This sequence joins TRBV19 and TRBJ2-1, with D possibly being TRBD2 (6 bases). Looked up from germline, CDR1 is LNHDA and CDR2 is SQIVND (reference sequence). The CDR3 contains 13 residues. Trimming stripped 4 bases from V and 7 bases from J, with 11 bases between. The CDR3 DNA is TGTGCCAGTAGTAGCGGGGAGGTTAATGAGCAGTTCTTC. Translating gives CASSSGEVNEQFF.